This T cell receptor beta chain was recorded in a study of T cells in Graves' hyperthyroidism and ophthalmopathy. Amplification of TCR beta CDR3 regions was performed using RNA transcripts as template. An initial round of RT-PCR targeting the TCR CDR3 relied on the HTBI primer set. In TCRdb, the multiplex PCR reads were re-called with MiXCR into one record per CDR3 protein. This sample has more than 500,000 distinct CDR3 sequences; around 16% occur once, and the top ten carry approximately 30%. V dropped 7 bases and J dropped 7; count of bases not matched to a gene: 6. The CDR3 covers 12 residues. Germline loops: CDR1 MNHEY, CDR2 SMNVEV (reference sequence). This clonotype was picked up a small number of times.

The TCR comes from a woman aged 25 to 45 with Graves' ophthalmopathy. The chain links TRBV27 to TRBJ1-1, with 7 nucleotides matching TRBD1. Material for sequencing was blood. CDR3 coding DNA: TGTGCCAGCACCTCCAGGGGGGATGAAGCTTTCTTT. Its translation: CASTSRGDEAFF.